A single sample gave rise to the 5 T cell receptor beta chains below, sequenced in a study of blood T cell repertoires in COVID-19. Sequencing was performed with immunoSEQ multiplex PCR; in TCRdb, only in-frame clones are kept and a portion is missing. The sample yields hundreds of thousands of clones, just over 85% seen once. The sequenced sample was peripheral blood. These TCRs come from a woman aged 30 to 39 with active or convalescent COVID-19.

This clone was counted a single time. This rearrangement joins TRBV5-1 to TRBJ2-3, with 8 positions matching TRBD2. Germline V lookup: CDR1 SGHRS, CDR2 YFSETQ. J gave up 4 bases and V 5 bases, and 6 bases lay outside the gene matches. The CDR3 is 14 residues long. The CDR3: CASRVGGAPDTQYF. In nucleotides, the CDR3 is TGCGCCAGCAGGGTCGGGGGGGCCCCAGATACGCAGTATTTT.

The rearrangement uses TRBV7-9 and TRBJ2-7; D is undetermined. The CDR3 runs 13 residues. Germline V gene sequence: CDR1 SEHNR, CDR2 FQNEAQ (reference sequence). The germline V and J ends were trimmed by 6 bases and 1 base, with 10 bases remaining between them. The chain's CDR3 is CASRTQNSYEQYF. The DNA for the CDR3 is TGTGCCAGCAGAACACAGAATTCCTACGAGCAGTACTTC.

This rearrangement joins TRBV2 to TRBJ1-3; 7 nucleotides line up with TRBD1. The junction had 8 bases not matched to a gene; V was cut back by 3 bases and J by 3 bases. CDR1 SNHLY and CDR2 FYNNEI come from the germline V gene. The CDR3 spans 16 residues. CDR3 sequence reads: CASSEEAGGLGNTIYF. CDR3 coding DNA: TGTGCCAGCAGTGAGGAGGCAGGGGGGCTTGGAAACACCATATATTTT.

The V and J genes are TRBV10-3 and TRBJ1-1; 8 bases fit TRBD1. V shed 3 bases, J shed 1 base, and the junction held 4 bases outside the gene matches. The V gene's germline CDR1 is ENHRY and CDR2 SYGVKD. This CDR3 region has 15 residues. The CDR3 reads CAISDQGQENTEAFF. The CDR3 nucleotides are TGTGCCATCAGTGACCAGGGACAGGAGAACACTGAAGCTTTCTTT.

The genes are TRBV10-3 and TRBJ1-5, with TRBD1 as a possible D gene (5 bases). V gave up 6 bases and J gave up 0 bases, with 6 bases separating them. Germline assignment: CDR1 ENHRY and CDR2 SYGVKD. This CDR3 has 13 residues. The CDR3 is CAISRDSNQPQHF. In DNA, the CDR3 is TGTGCCATCAGCAGGGATAGCAATCAGCCCCAGCATTTT.